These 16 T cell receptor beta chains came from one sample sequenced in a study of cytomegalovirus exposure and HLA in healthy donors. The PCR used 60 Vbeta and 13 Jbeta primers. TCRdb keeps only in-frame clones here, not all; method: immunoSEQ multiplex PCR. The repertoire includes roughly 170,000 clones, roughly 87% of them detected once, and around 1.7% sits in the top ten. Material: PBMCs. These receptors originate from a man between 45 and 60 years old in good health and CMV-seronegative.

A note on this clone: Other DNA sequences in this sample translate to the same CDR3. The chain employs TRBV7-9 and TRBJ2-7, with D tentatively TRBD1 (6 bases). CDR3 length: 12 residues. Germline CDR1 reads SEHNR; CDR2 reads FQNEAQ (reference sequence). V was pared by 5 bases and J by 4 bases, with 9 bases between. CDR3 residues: CASSLRGYEQYF. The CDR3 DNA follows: TGTGCCAGCAGCCTTAGGGGGTACGAGCAGTACTTC.

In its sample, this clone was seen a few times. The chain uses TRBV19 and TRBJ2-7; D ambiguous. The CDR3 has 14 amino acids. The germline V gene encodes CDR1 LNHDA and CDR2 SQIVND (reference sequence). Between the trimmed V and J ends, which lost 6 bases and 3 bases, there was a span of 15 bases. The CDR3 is CASSHDGPRYEQYF. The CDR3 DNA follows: TGTGCCAGTAGCCACGATGGGCCTCGCTACGAGCAGTACTTC.

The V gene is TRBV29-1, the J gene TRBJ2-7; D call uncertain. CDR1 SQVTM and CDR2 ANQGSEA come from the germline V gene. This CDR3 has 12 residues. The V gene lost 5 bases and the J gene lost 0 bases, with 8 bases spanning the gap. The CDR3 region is CSVRVNSYEQYF. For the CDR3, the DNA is TGCAGCGTTCGGGTCAACTCCTACGAGCAGTACTTC.

The CDR3: CASSYRGRGSNTEAFF. CDR3 coding DNA: TGTGCCAGCAGTTACCGGGGCAGGGGATCGAACACTGAAGCTTTCTTT. V is TRBV6-5 and J is TRBJ1-1; perhaps TRBD1 as D (6 bases). V shed 2 bases and J shed 1 base, with 14 bases lying between them. Looked up from germline, CDR1 is MNHEY and CDR2 is SVGAGI. The CDR3 has 16 amino acids.

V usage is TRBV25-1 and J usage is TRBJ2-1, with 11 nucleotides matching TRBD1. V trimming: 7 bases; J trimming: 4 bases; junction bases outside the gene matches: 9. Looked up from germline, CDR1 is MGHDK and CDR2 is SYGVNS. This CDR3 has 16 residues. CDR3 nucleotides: TGTGCCAGCACCTGGGGGACAGGGGGGGGGTACAATGAGCAGTTCTTC. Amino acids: CASTWGTGGGYNEQFF.

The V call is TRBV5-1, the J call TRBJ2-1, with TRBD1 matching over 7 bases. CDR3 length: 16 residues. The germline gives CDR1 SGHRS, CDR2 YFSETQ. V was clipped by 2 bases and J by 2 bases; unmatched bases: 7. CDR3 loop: CASSFQGVLAYNEQFF. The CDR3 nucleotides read TGCGCCAGCAGCTTCCAGGGGGTGTTAGCCTACAATGAGCAGTTCTTC.

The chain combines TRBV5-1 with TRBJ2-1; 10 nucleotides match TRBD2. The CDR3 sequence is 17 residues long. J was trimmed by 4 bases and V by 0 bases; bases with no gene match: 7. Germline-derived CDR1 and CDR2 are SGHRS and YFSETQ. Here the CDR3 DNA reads TGCGCCAGCAGCTTGGAGGCTAGCGGGGGCCCATACAATGAGCAGTTCTTC. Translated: CASSLEASGGPYNEQFF.

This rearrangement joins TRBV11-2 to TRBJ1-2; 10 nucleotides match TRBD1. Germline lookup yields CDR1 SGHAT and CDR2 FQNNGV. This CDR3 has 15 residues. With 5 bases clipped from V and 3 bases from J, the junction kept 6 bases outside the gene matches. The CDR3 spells CASSADRGHYYGYTF. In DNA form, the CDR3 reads TGTGCCAGCAGCGCCGACAGGGGGCACTACTATGGCTACACCTTC.

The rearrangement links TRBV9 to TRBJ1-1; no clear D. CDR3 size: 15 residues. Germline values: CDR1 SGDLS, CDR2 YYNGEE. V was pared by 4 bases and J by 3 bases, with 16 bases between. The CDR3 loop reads CASSPHEGEDTEAFF. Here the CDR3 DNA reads TGTGCCAGCAGCCCCCATGAGGGTGAGGACACTGAAGCTTTCTTT.

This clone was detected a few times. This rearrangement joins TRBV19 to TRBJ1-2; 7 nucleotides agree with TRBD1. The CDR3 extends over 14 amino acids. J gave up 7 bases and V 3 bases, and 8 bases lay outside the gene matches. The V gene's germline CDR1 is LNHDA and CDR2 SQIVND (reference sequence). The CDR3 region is CASSMAQGVRGYTF. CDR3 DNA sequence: TGTGCCAGTAGTATGGCCCAGGGGGTACGTGGCTACACCTTC.

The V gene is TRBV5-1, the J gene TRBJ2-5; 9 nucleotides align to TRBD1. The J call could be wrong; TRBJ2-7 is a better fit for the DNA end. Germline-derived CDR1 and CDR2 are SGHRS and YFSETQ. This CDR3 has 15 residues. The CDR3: CASSLFGTGPYEQYF. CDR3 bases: TGCGCCAGCAGCCTGTTCGGGACAGGGCCCTACGAGCAGTACTTC.

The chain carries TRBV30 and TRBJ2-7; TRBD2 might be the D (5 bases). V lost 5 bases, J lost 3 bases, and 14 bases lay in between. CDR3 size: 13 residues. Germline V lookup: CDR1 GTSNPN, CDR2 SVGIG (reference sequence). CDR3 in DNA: TGTGCCTGGGAGGGTCGGGTGAACTACGAGCAGTACTTC. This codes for CAWEGRVNYEQYF.

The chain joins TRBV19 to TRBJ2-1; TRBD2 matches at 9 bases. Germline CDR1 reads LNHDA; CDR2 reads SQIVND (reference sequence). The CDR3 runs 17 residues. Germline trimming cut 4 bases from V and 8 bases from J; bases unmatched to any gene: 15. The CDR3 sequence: CASSSLGGGGARDEQFF. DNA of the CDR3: TGTGCCAGTAGTAGCCTTGGTGGCGGGGGGGCCAGAGATGAGCAGTTCTTC.

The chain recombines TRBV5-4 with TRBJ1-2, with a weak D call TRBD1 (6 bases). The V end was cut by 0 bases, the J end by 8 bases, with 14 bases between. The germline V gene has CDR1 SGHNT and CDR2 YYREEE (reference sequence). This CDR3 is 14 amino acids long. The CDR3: CASSLEGQGRGYTF. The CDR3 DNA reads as TGTGCCAGCAGCTTGGAGGGGCAGGGGCGAGGCTACACCTTC.

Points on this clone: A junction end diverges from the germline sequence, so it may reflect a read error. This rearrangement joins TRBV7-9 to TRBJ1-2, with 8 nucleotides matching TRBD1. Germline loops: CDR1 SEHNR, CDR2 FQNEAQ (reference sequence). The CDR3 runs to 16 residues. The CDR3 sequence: CSSTLIRGPVKHGYTF. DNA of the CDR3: TGTTCCAGCACCCTTATCAGGGGGCCAGTCAAACATGGCTACACCTTC. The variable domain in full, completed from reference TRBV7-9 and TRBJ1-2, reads DTGVSQNPRHKITKRGQNVTFRCDPISEHNRLYWYRQTLGQGPEFLTYFQNEAQLEKSRLLSDRFSAERPKGSFSTLEIQRTEQGDSAMYLCSSTLIRGPVKHGYTFGSGTRLTVV.

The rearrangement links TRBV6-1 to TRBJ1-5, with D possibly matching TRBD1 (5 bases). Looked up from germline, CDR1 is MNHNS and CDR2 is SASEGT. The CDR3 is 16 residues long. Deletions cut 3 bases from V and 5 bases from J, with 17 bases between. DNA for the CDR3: TGTGCCAGCAGTGATGAGTGGAACAGGCCCCATCAGCCCCAGCATTTT. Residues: CASSDEWNRPHQPQHF.